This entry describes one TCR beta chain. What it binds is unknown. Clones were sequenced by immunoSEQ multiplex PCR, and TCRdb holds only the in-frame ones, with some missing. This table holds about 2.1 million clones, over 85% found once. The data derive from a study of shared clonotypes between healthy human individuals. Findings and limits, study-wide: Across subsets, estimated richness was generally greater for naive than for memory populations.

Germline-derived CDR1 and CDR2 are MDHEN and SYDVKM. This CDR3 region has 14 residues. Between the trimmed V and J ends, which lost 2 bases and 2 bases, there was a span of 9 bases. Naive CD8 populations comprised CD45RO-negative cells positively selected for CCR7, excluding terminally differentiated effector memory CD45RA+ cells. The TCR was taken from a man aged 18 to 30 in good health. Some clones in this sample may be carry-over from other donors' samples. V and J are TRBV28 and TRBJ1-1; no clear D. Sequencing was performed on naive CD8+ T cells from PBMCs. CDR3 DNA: TGTGCCAGCAGTTTAGTGCCCAGCAACACTGAAGCTTTCTTT. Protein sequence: CASSLVPSNTEAFF.